These 19 T cell receptor beta chains share one sample of origin, sequenced in a study of regulatory T cells in long-lasting Graves disease. Arm-PCR of CDR3 regions with iRepertoire HTBI primers generated TCR beta libraries. Each CDR3 protein gets one entry after TCRdb re-called the multiplex PCR reads with MiXCR. The data contain approximately 350,000 distinct CDR3 sequences, around 23% of them singletons. Time point: persistent/refractory GD, antithyroid drugs over 5 years with positive TRAb. RNA extracted from PBMCs served as the sequencing template. This material consisted of peripheral blood mononuclear cells (PBMCs), taken when the disease was refractory, from a patient treated with antithyroid drugs. These receptors all come from a woman aged 40 to 50 with Graves disease.

The chain couples TRBV18 to TRBJ1-4; D unresolved. The germline V and J ends were trimmed by 5 bases and 0 bases, with 7 bases remaining between them. Germline V gives CDR1 KGHSH, CDR2 LQKENI. The CDR3 has 14 amino acids. This CDR3 reads CASSKGSTNEKLFF. CDR3 in DNA: TGTGCCAGCTCAAAGGGATCAACTAATGAAAAACTGTTTTTT.

This clonotype has at least ten counts. The chain couples TRBV20-1 to TRBJ2-5; TRBD2 aligns across 8 bases. This CDR3 region has 16 residues. Trimming at V came to 3 bases and at J to 1 base, leaving 10 bases not matched to a gene. Germline lookup yields CDR1 DFQATT and CDR2 SNEGSKA (reference sequence). The CDR3 is CSASWLAGLIQETQYF. The CDR3 nucleotides read TGCAGTGCTAGTTGGCTAGCGGGCCTTATCCAAGAGACCCAGTACTTC.

This clonotype was detected many times. This rearrangement joins TRBV6-5 to TRBJ1-2; D is ambiguous. Germline lookup yields CDR1 MNHEY and CDR2 SVGAGI. Trimming took 2 bases from V and 4 from J, leaving 11 bases between them. This CDR3 comprises 14 residues. For the CDR3, the DNA is TGTGCCAGCAGTTACAGGTACACGACCTATGGCTACACCTTC. Its translation: CASSYRYTTYGYTF.

Many counts were recorded for this clonotype. The V and J genes are TRBV15 and TRBJ2-7, with 7 positions matching TRBD2. The germline V gene encodes CDR1 LNHNV and CDR2 YYDKDF (reference sequence). V shed 0 bases and J 0 bases; nucleotides not matched to a gene: 2. The CDR3 runs 15 residues. The CDR3, as DNA: TGTGCCACCAGCAGAGAGGGCGGGAGCTCCTACGAGCAGTACTTC. It translates to CATSREGGSSYEQYF. Drawing the rest from reference TRBV15 and TRBJ2-7, the complete variable domain is DAMVIQNPRYQVTQFGKPVTLSCSQTLNHNVMYWYQQKSSQAPKLLFHYYDKDFNNEADTPDNFQSRRPNTSFCFLDIRSPGLGDTAMYLCATSREGGSSYEQYFGPGTRLTVT.

The sample holds a few counts of this clonotype. The chain links TRBV19 to TRBJ1-5, with 9 positions matching TRBD1. V lost 2 bases and J lost 7; bases outside the gene matches: 15. The CDR3 is 18 residues long. CDR1 and CDR2 (germline): LNHDA, SQIVND (reference sequence). In DNA form, the CDR3 reads TGTGCCAGTAGTATACCGTATCTACGGACAGGGGTCGGGCAGCCCCAGCATTTT. Protein: CASSIPYLRTGVGQPQHF.

This clonotype was picked up many times. This chain links TRBV28 with TRBJ2-7, with 16 bases identical to TRBD2. V trimming: 6 bases; J trimming: 2 bases; junction bases outside the gene matches: 4. The CDR3 covers 16 residues. The V gene's germline CDR1 is MDHEN and CDR2 SYDVKM. The CDR3 region is CASSRGTSGRAYEQYF. As DNA, the CDR3 is TGTGCCAGCAGCCGTGGGACTAGCGGGAGGGCCTACGAGCAGTACTTC.

This clonotype showed up just a few times. The chain combines TRBV5-5 with TRBJ2-7; 11 bases align to TRBD1. There are 14 residues in the CDR3. Looked up from germline, CDR1 is SGHKS and CDR2 is YYEKEE (reference sequence). The V segment lost 3 bases and the J segment 7 bases; nucleotides outside the gene matches: 6. The chain's CDR3 is CASSSRTGGGEQYF. The DNA for the CDR3 is TGTGCCAGCAGCTCTCGGACAGGGGGCGGAGAGCAGTACTTC.

In its sample, this clonotype was seen a few times. The chain employs TRBV2 and TRBJ2-7; the D is unclear. The germline V gene has CDR1 SNHLY and CDR2 FYNNEI. The CDR3 sequence is 13 residues long. The V gene lost 1 base and the J gene lost 2 bases, with 6 bases spanning the gap. The CDR3 reads CASSEGPTYEQYF. CDR3 coding DNA: TGTGCCAGCAGTGAAGGACCTACCTACGAGCAGTACTTC. The variable domain in full, with the rest retrieved from reference TRBV2 and TRBJ2-7, is EPEVTQTPSHQVTQMGQEVILRCVPISNHLYFYWYRQILGQKVEFLVSFYNNEISEKSEIFDDQFSVERPDGSNFTLKIRSTKLEDSAMYFCASSEGPTYEQYFGPGTRLTVT.

This clonotype was observed many times. The chain has TRBV12-5 and TRBJ1-2; 9 bases line up with TRBD1. The germline gives CDR1 LGHNT, CDR2 FRNRAP. Losses at the gene ends were 0 bases for V and 3 bases for J; bases not matched to a gene: 5. The CDR3 totals 16 residues. The CDR3 DNA sequence: TGTGCTAGTGGTTTGGTTCGGGACAGGGTCGACTATGGCTACACCTTC. Protein: CASGLVRDRVDYGYTF. The variable domain in full, completed from reference TRBV12-5 and TRBJ1-2, reads DARVTQTPRHKVTEMGQEVTMRCQPILGHNTVFWYRQTMMQGLELLAYFRNRAPLDDSGMPKDRFSAEMPDATLATLKIQPSEPRDSAVYFCASGLVRDRVDYGYTFGSGTRLTVV.

This clonotype has more than one count but fewer than ten. This chain uses TRBV20-1 with TRBJ2-4, with 8 bases lining up with TRBD2. Germline V gene sequence: CDR1 DFQATT, CDR2 SNEGSKA (reference sequence). The CDR3 loop spans 13 amino acids. V was clipped by 5 bases and J by 8 bases; unmatched bases: 8. The CDR3: CSAYRAGGDIQYF. CDR3 nucleotides: TGCAGTGCTTACAGGGCGGGAGGAGACATTCAGTACTTC.

There are many counts of this clonotype. The gene calls are TRBV14 and TRBJ2-5; D is perhaps TRBD1 or TRBD2 (5 bases each). This CDR3 has 17 amino acids. Per germline, CDR1 SGHDN and CDR2 FVKESK. Trimming pared 0 bases from V and 4 bases from J, leaving 18 bases between. In DNA form, the CDR3 reads TGTGCCAGCAGCCAAGAAAACCCCGGGACGAAGCGAGAGACCCAGTACTTC. It codes for CASSQENPGTKRETQYF.

With regard to this clonotype: This may arise from a read error, as a much more abundant clone is one base away. The chain uses TRBV12-3 or TRBV12-4 and TRBJ2-5; D gene ambiguous. This CDR3 has 11 residues. CDR3 nucleotides: TGTGCCAGCAGCCCCGGCGGAACCCAGGACTTC. Translation gives CASSPGGTQDF.

This clonotype has ten or more counts. DNA for the CDR3: TGTGCCAGCAGCTCGGGGACAGCCACTACCTATGGCTACACCTTC. It encodes CASSSGTATTYGYTF. The rearrangement uses TRBV13 and TRBJ1-2, with TRBD1 matching over 7 bases. This CDR3 has 15 amino acids. With 4 bases clipped from V and 4 bases from J, the junction kept 9 bases outside the gene matches. CDR1 is PRHDT and CDR2 is FYEKMQ in the germline V gene (reference sequence).

The chain carries TRBV7-9 and TRBJ1-1; 7 nucleotides align to TRBD1. V lost 0 bases, J lost 0 bases, and 4 bases stayed unmatched. The CDR3 is 16 amino acids. Per the germline V gene, CDR1 is SEHNR and CDR2 is FQNEAQ (reference sequence). DNA for the CDR3: TGTGCCAGCAGCTTAGCCGGGACAGCTCTGAACACTGAAGCTTTCTTT. This encodes CASSLAGTALNTEAFF. The whole variable domain, remainder taken from reference TRBV7-9 and TRBJ1-1, is DTGVSQNPRHKITKRGQNVTFRCDPISEHNRLYWYRQTLGQGPEFLTYFQNEAQLEKSRLLSDRFSAERPKGSFSTLEIQRTEQGDSAMYLCASSLAGTALNTEAFFGQGTRLTVV.

This clonotype was counted only a few times. V is TRBV5-1 and J is TRBJ2-7, with D possibly matching TRBD2 (6 bases). V shed 0 bases and J shed 5 bases, with 12 bases lying between them. The CDR3 loop spans 14 amino acids. Germline V gene data show CDR1 as SGHRS and CDR2 as YFSETQ. The CDR3 loop reads CASSLAGVMDEQYF. The DNA of the CDR3 is TGCGCCAGCAGCTTGGCGGGAGTTATGGACGAGCAGTACTTC. Variable domain in full (rest from reference TRBV5-1 and TRBJ2-7): KAGVTQTPRYLIKTRGQQVTLSCSPISGHRSVSWYQQTPGQGLQFLFEYFSETQRNKGNFPGRFSGRQFSNSRSEMNVSTLELGDSALYLCASSLAGVMDEQYFGPGTRLTVT.

The rearrangement joins TRBV11-2 to TRBJ2-7; TRBD1 aligns across 9 bases. V was clipped by 5 bases and J by 7 bases; unmatched bases: 9. The CDR3 consists of 14 residues. Per germline, CDR1 SGHAT and CDR2 FQNNGV. CDR3 loop: CASSQDPGTGEQYF. The CDR3 DNA reads TGTGCCAGCAGCCAAGACCCCGGGACAGGGGAGCAGTACTTC.

This chain uses TRBV7-3 with TRBJ2-2; possibly TRBD1 for D (5 bases). The CDR3 is 14 amino acids. Germline V CDR1 and CDR2: SGHTA, FQGTGA. Trimming pared 5 bases from V and 4 bases from J, leaving 11 bases between. The CDR3: CASSGARSTGELFF. In nucleotides, the CDR3 is TGTGCCAGCAGCGGGGCAAGATCCACCGGGGAGCTGTTTTTT.

This clonotype turned up a few times. The chain recombines TRBV18 with TRBJ2-2, with D possibly matching TRBD1 (5 bases). Germline V lookup: CDR1 KGHSH, CDR2 LQKENI. The CDR3 is 14 amino acids. Trimming shortened V by 4 bases and J by 5 bases, and 11 bases separated the two germline ends. In DNA, the CDR3 is TGTGCCAGCTCACGAGTCGACAGTACCGGGGAGCTGTTTTTT. It encodes CASSRVDSTGELFF.

This clonotype came up many times. For the CDR3, the DNA is TGTGCCAGCAGTTTAAGCGCATCAACTAATGAAAAACTGTTTTTT. Amino acid sequence: CASSLSASTNEKLFF. This rearrangement joins TRBV28 to TRBJ1-4; D gene unclear. Germline V gene lookup returns CDR1 MDHEN and CDR2 SYDVKM. V was pared by 2 bases and J by 0 bases, with 7 bases between. The CDR3 is 15 residues long.